This T cell receptor beta chain was captured in a study of blood T cell repertoires in COVID-19. Study-wide context: Sites across the United States, Italy and Spain contributed samples from acute and convalescent COVID-19. The analysed material was cDNA or gDNA that came from T cells, B-cell-depleted T cells, or PBMCs.

In the authors' workflow: Researchers report that nucleated cell counts were estimated from reference gene primer amplification. Measured with immunoSEQ multiplex PCR; TCRdb has only the in-frame clones, and not every one. D and trimming come from the DNA, and the V and J calls and clone size come from that table. The sample records 70,000 to 80,000 clones, about 80% being singletons. The CDR3 extends over 13 amino acids. V was trimmed by 3 bases and J by 9 bases, leaving 15 bases between them. Per germline, CDR1 KGHSH and CDR2 LQKENI. Sequencing input: peripheral blood. The receptor's source is a woman aged 80 or older with acute or convalescent COVID-19. The J gene is TRBJ2-7, the V gene TRBV18, with D possibly matching TRBD2 (6 bases). The CDR3 DNA follows: TGTGCCAGCTCACCGGTTGTGGAGGGCGGGCAGTACTTC. Its translation is CASSPVVEGGQYF.